This entry lists 18 T cell receptor delta chains sequenced from one sample in a study of gamma-delta chains in newborns, infants, children. With CATT, TCRdb re-called clones from the reads. The sample records just over 6,000 delta-chain clones, roughly 2.5% being singletons. Sample: blood. The receptors derive from a child who was a newborn, infant or young child, either healthy, febrile or measles-vaccinated (not recorded which).

Of note for this clone: The mismatch at residue 12 between this DNA's translation and the TCRdb protein of a much larger clone likely reflects a read error; the protein shown is translated from the DNA. The chain links TRDV2 to TRDJ3, with 7 nucleotides matching TRDD3. The CDR3 sequence is 18 residues long. The germline V gene encodes CDR1 GEAIGNYY and CDR2 EKD. CDR3 nucleotides: TGTGCCTGTGACACCGTGGGGGAAAGCTCCTGGGGCACCCGACAGATGTTTTTC. Its protein is CACDTVGESSWGTRQMFF.

Worth noting for this clone: Additional DNA sequences in this sample encode the identical CDR3. This chain uses TRDV2 with TRDJ3; TRDD3 matches 9 bases. V lost 0 bases, J lost 1 base, and 6 bases stayed unmatched. Germline lookup yields CDR1 GEAIGNYY and CDR2 EKD. This CDR3 is 19 amino acids long. Here the CDR3 DNA reads TGTGCCTGTGACACCGTCGGGGATACGGGATCCTGGGACACCCGACAGATGTTTTTC. This sequence encodes CACDTVGDTGSWDTRQMFF.

In this sample, this clone is medium-sized. Other DNA sequences within the sample encode an identical CDR3. V and J are TRDV2 and TRDJ3, with TRDD3 matching 11 bases. This CDR3 comprises 19 residues. Germline V lookup: CDR1 GEAIGNYY, CDR2 EKD. V dropped 0 bases and J dropped 1; count of bases not matched to a gene: 4. CDR3 residues: CACDTVLGDKSWDTRQMFF. DNA for the CDR3: TGTGCCTGTGACACCGTACTGGGGGATAAATCCTGGGACACCCGACAGATGTTTTTC.

The CDR3, as DNA: TGTGCCTGTGACACCGTGGGACCTCACTCCTGGGACACCCGACAGATGTTTTTC. Protein product: CACDTVGPHSWDTRQMFF. The chain employs TRDV2 and TRDJ3, with unresolved D. This CDR3 has 18 amino acids. V dropped 0 bases and J dropped 0 bases, with 11 bases sitting between them. Germline V gene data show CDR1 as GEAIGNYY and CDR2 as EKD.

This clone counts as medium-sized. This chain connects TRDV2 to TRDJ3, with TRDD3 matching over 12 bases. This CDR3 comprises 23 residues. Trimming took 0 bases from V and 0 from J; bases not matched to a gene: 14. Germline V gives CDR1 GEAIGNYY, CDR2 EKD. In nucleotides, the CDR3 is TGTGCCTGTGACACCGTAAGGGCTGGGGGATACGGGATCACCTCCTGGGACACCCGACAGATGTTTTTC. Protein product: CACDTVRAGGYGITSWDTRQMFF.

By proportion, this clone is medium-sized. The chain has TRDV2 and TRDJ3; maybe TRDD3 (6 bases). This CDR3 has 18 residues. Germline CDR1 and CDR2: GEAIGNYY and EKD. Trimming stripped 4 bases from V and 3 bases from J, with 18 bases between. The CDR3 reads CACDSLLGESWDTRQMFF. The CDR3 region has the DNA TGTGCCTGTGATTCTCTACTGGGAGAAAGCTGGGACACCCGACAGATGTTTTTC.

Concerning this clone: This DNA's translation differs at residue 5 from TCRdb's protein, which comes from a much larger clone; a read error is likely, and the protein shown is translated from the DNA. V usage is TRDV2 and J usage is TRDJ1, with 12 positions matching TRDD3. Germline V gene data show CDR1 as GEAIGNYY and CDR2 as EKD. Trimming took 3 bases from V and 7 from J; bases not matched to a gene: 8. The length of the CDR3 is 15 residues. CDR3 DNA sequence: TGTGCCTGTGACGCCCTGGGGGATACGCTCGGTAAACTCATCTTT. Residues: CACDALGDTLGKLIF.

The chain is built from TRDV2 and TRDJ1; 8 nucleotides align to TRDD3. The germline gives CDR1 GEAIGNYY, CDR2 EKD. Losses at the gene ends were 3 bases for V and 0 bases for J; bases not matched to a gene: 5. This CDR3 region has 15 residues. CDR3 in DNA: TGTGCCTGTGACGGGCTTGGGGGATACACCGATAAACTCATCTTT. Its protein product is CACDGLGGYTDKLIF.

Turning to this clone: TCRdb lists the protein of a much larger clone for this DNA, which differs at residue 4, so this is likely a read error; the protein given here is translated from the DNA itself. This chain's CDR3 is CACGTVEGSDKLIF. CDR3 DNA sequence: TGTGCCTGTGGCACCGTCGAGGGATCCGATAAACTCATCTTT. The V call is TRDV2, the J call TRDJ1, with D tentatively TRDD3 (5 bases). The CDR3 loop spans 14 amino acids. Germline V gene lookup returns CDR1 GEAIGNYY and CDR2 EKD.

This clone ranks as medium-sized. A much larger clone differs by one base, so this may be a read error. Other DNA sequences within the sample encode an identical CDR3. The chain recombines TRDV2 with TRDJ3, with TRDD3 matching over 9 bases. The CDR3 loop spans 17 amino acids. CDR1 is GEAIGNYY, CDR2 EKD, per germline. V gave up 3 bases and J gave up 0 bases; unmatched junction bases: 2. The CDR3 spells CACDDWGSSWDTRQMFF. CDR3 bases: TGTGCCTGTGACGACTGGGGGAGCTCCTGGGACACCCGACAGATGTTTTTC.

Points on this clone: TCRdb has a much larger clone's protein, which differs at residue 13 from the translation of this DNA, likely because of a read error; what is shown is the protein translated from the DNA. The chain employs TRDV2 and TRDJ2; 9 positions match TRDD3. Germline V gene sequence: CDR1 GEAIGNYY, CDR2 EKD. Losses at the gene ends were 3 bases for V and 6 bases for J; bases not matched to a gene: 16. The CDR3 covers 18 residues. For the CDR3, the DNA is TGTGCCTGTGACCCTATAACTTTGCCTGGGGATACGGCAGCACAACTCTTCTTT. Amino acids: CACDPITLPGDTAAQLFF.

This clone is medium-sized in the sample. This could be a read error, since a much larger clone is one nucleotide away. Other DNA sequences in the same sample also yield this CDR3. This chain links TRDV2 with TRDJ2; TRDD3 agrees at 10 bases. The CDR3 consists of 14 residues. The V gene end was trimmed by 2 bases and the J gene end by 5 bases; junction bases not matched to a gene: 1. Germline-derived CDR1 and CDR2 are GEAIGNYY and EKD. CDR3 sequence (DNA): TGTGCCTGTGACAAACTGGGGGATACAGCACAACTCTTCTTT. Protein product: CACDKLGDTAQLFF.

There are a few counts of this clone. The CDR3 region is CACDTVGVPLGESSWDTRQMFF. CDR3 nucleotide sequence: TGTGCCTGTGACACCGTAGGTGTCCCACTGGGGGAGAGCTCCTGGGACACCCGACAGATGTTTTTC. This chain uses TRDV2 with TRDJ3, with 9 bases that match TRDD3. Per germline, CDR1 GEAIGNYY and CDR2 EKD. V shed 0 bases, J shed 0 bases, and the junction held 14 bases outside the gene matches. The length of the CDR3 is 22 residues.

As to this clone: TCRdb lists a protein that is different at residue 2 from the translated DNA; the protein given here uses the DNA translation. The chain joins TRDV2 to TRDJ3; the match to TRDD3 covers 8 bases. The CDR3 is made up of 18 amino acids. Germline CDR1 is GEAIGNYY and CDR2 is EKD. The CDR3 DNA is TGTTCCTGTGACACCCTGGGGGACCTCTCCTGGGACACCCGACAGATGTTTTTC. It encodes CSCDTLGDLSWDTRQMFF.

As regards this clone: A much larger clone lies a single base off, so this may be a read error. This sample also contains other DNA sequences that code for the same CDR3. The rearrangement links TRDV2 to TRDJ1; 10 bases are a match to TRDD3. The CDR3 is made up of 15 amino acids. CDR1 is GEAIGNYY, CDR2 EKD, per germline. With V trimmed by 0 bases and J by 2 bases, 2 bases remained unmatched. The CDR3 loop reads CACDTLLGDTDKLIF. CDR3 bases: TGTGCCTGTGACACCTTACTGGGGGATACCGATAAACTCATCTTT.

This sequence joins TRDV3 and TRDJ1, with TRDD2 as a possible D gene (6 bases). This CDR3 comprises 16 residues. V was shortened by 5 bases and J by 0 bases, with 22 bases between the two germline ends. Germline assignment: CDR1 TVYSNPD and CDR2 GDNSRS (reference sequence). The CDR3 loop reads CAARVLPPAYTDKLIF. CDR3 DNA sequence: TGTGCCGCTAGAGTCCTACCCCCTGCCTACACCGATAAACTCATCTTT.

This clone turned up a few times. V gene TRDV2 combines with J gene TRDJ3, with TRDD3 matching over 9 bases. V gave up 1 base and J gave up 0 bases; unmatched junction bases: 12. The CDR3 length is 21 residues. The V gene's germline CDR1 is GEAIGNYY and CDR2 EKD. CDR3 protein: CACDTGTLLGESSWDTRQMFF. CDR3 nucleotide sequence: TGTGCCTGTGACACTGGGACTTTACTGGGGGAGAGCTCCTGGGACACCCGACAGATGTTTTTC.

This clone was observed a few times. A single base separates this from a much larger clone, so it may be a read error. At the DNA level, this CDR3 is encoded by other sequences in the same sample as well. This chain links TRDV2 with TRDJ2; 11 positions agree with TRDD3. CDR3 length equals 15 residues. Germline CDR1 and CDR2: GEAIGNYY and EKD. CDR3 residues: CACDTLGDMTAQLFF. CDR3 nucleotide sequence: TGTGCCTGCGACACACTGGGGGATATGACAGCACAACTCTTCTTT.